The following is a T cell receptor (beta chain) sequence with its context. The antigen is not known. The data were obtained in a study of graft-versus-host responses after intestinal transplantation. As for the study in general: Recipients received multivisceral, liver-intestinal, or isolated intestinal transplants.

Repertoires were generated with immunoSEQ multiplex PCR, while TCRdb's copy carries only in-frame clones and drops some. The sample shows some 97,000 clones, roughly 87% of them seen only once. This CDR3 has 16 amino acids. The ends lost 5 bases at V and 0 bases at J; junction bases unmatched: 8. Germline CDR1 is SGHRS and CDR2 is YFSETQ. Source: unstimulated CD4+ T cells sorted from spleen or lymph node cells, taken before transplant. The V gene is TRBV5-1, the J gene TRBJ2-3; TRBD2 aligns across 8 bases. The TCR sequence derives from a human donor who was the organ donor for an intestinal transplant. The DNA of the CDR3 is TGCGCCAGCAGACCAGTAGCGGGGATAAGCACAGATACGCAGTATTTT. Translation: CASRPVAGISTDTQYF.